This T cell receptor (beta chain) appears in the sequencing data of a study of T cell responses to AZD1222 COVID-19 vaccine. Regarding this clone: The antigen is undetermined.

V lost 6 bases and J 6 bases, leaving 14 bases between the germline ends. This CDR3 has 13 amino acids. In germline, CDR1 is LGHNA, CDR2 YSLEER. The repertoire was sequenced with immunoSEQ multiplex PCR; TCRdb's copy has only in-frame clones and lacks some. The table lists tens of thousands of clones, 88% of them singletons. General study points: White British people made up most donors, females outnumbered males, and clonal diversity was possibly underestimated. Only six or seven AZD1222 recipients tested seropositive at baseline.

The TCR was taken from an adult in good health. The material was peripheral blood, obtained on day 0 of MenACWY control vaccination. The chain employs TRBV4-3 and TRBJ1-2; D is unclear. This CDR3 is CASSLWESDGYTF. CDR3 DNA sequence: TGCGCCAGCAGTCTATGGGAGAGCGATGGCTACACCTTC.